This T cell receptor beta chain is from a study of CD8 T cells in Susac syndrome. With random hexamers, reverse transcription was performed on about 0.5 to 1 ug of RNA. The immunoSEQ assay covered 54 Vbeta and 13 Jbeta segments for CDR3. Via MiXCR, TCRdb re-called the immunoSEQ multiplex PCR reads, giving one row per CDR3 protein. The sample carries approximately 160,000 distinct CDR3 sequences, around 93% recorded once. Healthy donors served as the controls. They were matched for age and sex. Through negative isolation, CD4+ and CD8+ T cells were obtained, while TEMRA cells were enriched using FACS. Germline-derived CDR1 and CDR2 are SGDLS and YYNGEE. CDR3 size: 15 residues. V lost 0 bases, J lost 0 bases, and 7 bases lay in between.

Sequencing was carried out using CD4+ T cells from PBMCs. J is TRBJ1-3 and V is TRBV9, with a weak D call TRBD1 (5 bases). The receptor's source is a human donor in good health. The DNA for the CDR3 is TGTGCCAGCAGCGTAGGGGGGAACTCTGGAAACACCATATATTTT. This gives the protein CASSVGGNSGNTIYF.